The source of this T cell receptor (beta chain) is a study of regulatory T cells in long-lasting Graves disease. Findings and caveats of the study: TRBV28, TRBJ1-2 and TRBJ2-5 emerged as the favored segments in persistent disease. Those with persistent disease had in common more public clonotypes (more than 2,500) than new patients (about 970). Newly diagnosed Graves' patients exceeded persistent ones in TCR diversity.

In germline, CDR1 is MNHEY, CDR2 SVGAGI. With V trimmed by 2 bases and J by 2 bases, 8 bases remained unmatched. This CDR3 comprises 18 residues. The time point is: persistent/refractory GD, antithyroid drugs over 5 years with positive TRAb. RNA extracted from PBMCs served as the sequencing template. On this clonotype itself: Its antigen is as yet unknown.

HTBI primers from iRepertoire and Arm-PCR of CDR3 regions yielded the TCR beta libraries. TCRdb reanalysed the multiplex PCR reads using MiXCR and keeps one entry per CDR3 protein. The sample carries 400,000 or so distinct CDR3 sequences, more than 20% recorded once. This sample comprised peripheral blood mononuclear cells (PBMCs), obtained when the disease was refractory, from a patient treated with antithyroid drugs. The TCR originated in a female donor with Graves disease. This rearrangement joins TRBV6-5 to TRBJ2-6; 8 bases match TRBD1. CDR3 region: CASSYNPGGGAGANVLTF. The DNA for the CDR3 is TGTGCCAGCAGTTACAACCCAGGGGGCGGGGCTGGGGCCAACGTCCTGACTTTC.